These T cell receptor beta chains were read from a single sample in a study of cytomegalovirus exposure and HLA in healthy donors. This table comes from immunoSEQ multiplex PCR, and its TCRdb copy is limited to in-frame clones, with some not included. The repertoire holds about 160,000 clones, with roughly nine tenths as singletons. Sequenced material: PBMCs. The receptors stem from a woman between 25 and 40 years old in good health and CMV-seronegative. The CDR3 runs from the conserved cysteine through the conserved F or W. A D gene is named only where the DNA matches it firmly. Rows give clone size only sometimes, using once, few, many, or a class for an expanded clone.

V: TRBV7-3
J: TRBJ1-1
size: .
D: .
CDR3: CASSPGSANTEAFF
DNA: TGTGCCAGCAGCCCCGGGTCTGCGAACACTGAAGCTTTCTTT

V: TRBV15
J: TRBJ1-1
size: .
D: TRBD1
CDR3: CATSRGQGVGFSTEAFF
DNA: TGTGCCACCAGCAGAGGACAGGGGGTAGGTTTTTCGACTGAAGCTTTCTTT

V: TRBV6-6
J: TRBJ1-1
size: .
D: TRBD1
CDR3: CASSLNGQGASEAFF
DNA: TGTGCCAGCAGTCTAAACGGGCAGGGGGCCTCTGAAGCTTTCTTT

V: TRBV9
J: TRBJ2-3
size: .
D: .
CDR3: CASGRATDTQYF
DNA: TGTGCCAGCGGCAGGGCCACAGATACGCAGTATTTT

V: TRBV6-5
J: TRBJ2-7
size: .
D: .
CDR3: CASSYSPNEQYF
DNA: TGTGCCAGCAGTTACTCGCCCAACGAGCAGTACTTC

V: TRBV6-5
J: TRBJ2-7
size: .
D: TRBD1
CDR3: CASSLTGTGPYEQYF
DNA: TGTGCCAGCAGCTTAACCGGGACAGGGCCCTACGAGCAGTACTTC

V: TRBV10-3
J: TRBJ2-7
size: .
D: .
CDR3: CAIRLDSPYEQYF
DNA: TGTGCCATCAGACTGGACAGCCCCTACGAGCAGTACTTC

V: TRBV7-8
J: TRBJ2-1
size: .
D: .
CDR3: CASSRVVSSYNEQFF
DNA: TGTGCCAGCAGCCGAGTCGTTTCCTCCTACAATGAGCAGTTCTTC

V: TRBV7-3
J: TRBJ2-7
size: once
D: .
CDR3: CASSSLAGSNSYEQYF
DNA: TGTGCCAGCAGCTCCCTGGCAGGCTCGAACTCCTACGAGCAGTACTTC

V: TRBV5-1
J: TRBJ2-2
size: .
D: TRBD1
CDR3: CASSSGTGGTGELFF
DNA: TGCGCCAGCAGCTCCGGGACAGGGGGCACCGGGGAGCTGTTTTTT

V: TRBV5-1
J: TRBJ2-7
size: .
D: TRBD2
CDR3: CASSLGLAGGPVYEQYF
DNA: TGCGCCAGCAGCTTGGGGCTAGCGGGGGGCCCCGTCTACGAGCAGTACTTC

V: TRBV18
J: TRBJ2-7
size: few
D: TRBD2
CDR3: CASSTREGYEQYF
DNA: TGTGCCAGCTCTACCAGGGAGGGATACGAGCAGTACTTC

V: TRBV27
J: TRBJ2-5
size: .
D: TRBD2
CDR3: CASGDLSGGIQETQYF
DNA: TGTGCCAGCGGAGACCTTAGCGGGGGAATCCAAGAGACCCAGTACTTC

V: TRBV2
J: TRBJ2-2
size: .
D: TRBD1
CDR3: CASSSGQVQVFF
DNA: TGTGCCAGCAGTTCGGGACAGGTCCAAGTGTTTTTT

V: TRBV9
J: TRBJ2-1
size: .
D: .
CDR3: CASSPRPLADNEQFF
DNA: TGTGCCAGCAGCCCCCGGCCCCTAGCCGACAATGAGCAGTTCTTC

V: TRBV27
J: TRBJ2-7
size: .
D: .
CDR3: CASLGAGPDSYEQYF
DNA: TGTGCCAGCCTCGGTGCGGGCCCTGACTCCTACGAGCAGTACTTC

V: TRBV7-2
J: TRBJ2-7
size: .
D: .
CDR3: CASSSFYEQYF
DNA: TGTGCCAGCAGCTCCTTCTACGAGCAGTACTTC

V: TRBV9
J: TRBJ1-5
size: .
D: TRBD1
CDR3: CASSVGGGQGSSGPQHF
DNA: TGTGCCAGCAGCGTAGGTGGCGGACAGGGGTCTTCCGGGCCCCAGCATTTT

V: TRBV27
J: TRBJ2-5
size: .
D: .
CDR3: CASSWGTGQETQYF
DNA: TGTGCCAGCAGTTGGGGGACTGGCCAAGAGACCCAGTACTTC

V: TRBV29-1
J: TRBJ1-2
size: once
D: TRBD1
CDR3: CSVAGTGTGESANYGYTF
DNA: TGCAGCGTTGCTGGAACAGGCACAGGGGAATCAGCTAACTATGGCTACACCTTC

V: TRBV7-9
J: TRBJ2-3
size: .
D: TRBD2
CDR3: CASSLGDYTDTQYF
DNA: TGTGCCAGCAGCTTGGGGGACTACACAGATACGCAGTATTTT

V: TRBV18
J: TRBJ2-2
size: .
D: .
CDR3: CASSPRGGWTGELFF
DNA: TGTGCCAGCTCACCACGCGGGGGCTGGACCGGGGAGCTGTTTTTT

V: TRBV18
J: TRBJ2-1
size: .
D: TRBD2
CDR3: CASSPPGLAGSYNEQFF
DNA: TGTGCCAGCTCACCGCCTGGACTAGCGGGCTCCTACAATGAGCAGTTCTTC

V: TRBV11-1
J: TRBJ2-5
size: .
D: TRBD2
CDR3: CASSRGLAGVETQYF
DNA: TGTGCCAGCAGTCGTGGACTAGCGGGAGTTGAGACCCAGTACTTC

V: TRBV5-1
J: TRBJ2-2
size: .
D: .
CDR3: CASRKGDSSGELFF
DNA: TGCGCCAGCAGGAAAGGGGATAGCTCCGGGGAGCTGTTTTTT